This T cell receptor (beta chain) was documented in a study of preoperative IRX-2 immunotherapy in early breast cancer. Profiling relied on immunoSEQ multiplex PCR, and the TCRdb table lists in-frame clones only, not all of them. The data show 90,000 to 100,000 clones, about nine tenths seen once. This CDR3 has 13 residues. V was shortened by 5 bases and J by 3 bases, with 10 bases between the two germline ends. Germline lookup yields CDR1 KGHSH and CDR2 LQKENI. Treatment here: preoperative locoregional IRX-2 cytokine immunotherapy. This phase Ib study tested locoregional IRX-2 cytokine immunotherapy given before surgery.

This sequence was found in a human donor with breast cancer. V usage is TRBV18 and J usage is TRBJ1-1; D is ambiguous. Source: tumor tissue, taken after IRX-2 immunotherapy. The CDR3 here is CASSNGVDTEAFF. In DNA, the CDR3 is TGTGCCAGCTCAAACGGAGTTGACACTGAAGCTTTCTTT.